This T cell receptor (beta chain) derives from a study of cytomegalovirus exposure and HLA in healthy donors (dated by TCRdb to 2017 to 2019). For context, the study as a whole: In an earlier analysis of around 540 of the donors, approximately 260 Gb of sequence data and some 120 million unique TCR beta sequences from about 179 million T cells were reported. Rather than drawing on any new phenotypic data, the later analysis identified candidate immune exposures from TCR beta sequences and the way those sequences occurred across donors. To predict cytomegalovirus infection status, the study combined high-throughput TCR immunosequencing, statistical association of individual TCRs with disease status, and machine learning. Approximately 310 gigabases of sequencing data and tens of millions of unique TCR sequences were included in an early release covering several hundred HLA-typed donors. The study was designed to test whether signatures of past pathogen exposure could be identified by cataloging public T cell receptors. Among roughly 370 genotyped donors of the cohort, an average of roughly 240,000 unique TCR beta nucleotide sequences were sequenced per donor, roughly 20% of them non-productive. Genome-wide SNP genotypes for about 65% of the roughly 670 donors were used in a later genetic analysis, which treated that subset as a discovery cohort. In a later analysis, previously published TCR beta repertoires from about 640 donors were re-analyzed and high-resolution HLA genotyping was added so that TCR occurrence patterns could be studied. Of the roughly 400 genotyped donors, about 80% fell in the genetic ancestry cluster associated with self-reported Caucasian donors. HLA typing included class I and class II loci at four-digit resolution. Donor age, sex, ethnicity and CMV serostatus were compiled alongside the repertoire data. Every repertoire in the discovery cohort had been generated on one and the same sequencing platform. Because of strong linkage in the cohort, roughly five DR-DQ haplotypes were treated as single units for association and clustering. An earlier analysis of nearly 600 of the donors applied high-throughput TCR beta sequencing to assess whether each TCR beta V gene segment acted as functional or pseudogenic. Along with the roughly 710-subject first cohort, a separate validation cohort of approximately 110 different subjects was used. The study profiled the T cell repertoires of 500 to 800 subjects by immunosequencing and related them to cytomegalovirus serostatus. The number of donors typed differed by locus, with 629-630 for A, B, C, DRB1 and DQB1, roughly 520 for DQA1, approximately 570 for DPA1, and some 470 for DPB1.

Library prep was done by the immunoSEQ multiplex PCR assay. For the multiplex PCR, a mixture combining 60 forward primers for TCR Vbeta segments and 13 reverse primers for TCR Jbeta segments was used. The CDR3 region of rearranged TCR beta genes was amplified from genomic DNA by a multiplex PCR assay. The Illumina HiSeq System was used to sequence the amplified TCR beta libraries as 87-base-pair reads. The study's own analysis went as follows. A later analysis tallied 80 million to 95 million unique TCR beta chains across the 660 or so repertoires, and about 12 million of those chains were shared by two or more donors. Raw reads were error-corrected and collapsed into unique sequences by a nearest-neighbor algorithm in which closely related sequences were merged to remove PCR and sequencing errors. V, D and J gene segments were assigned by aligning CDR3 sequences to IMGT reference sequences. Each retained sequence needed at least a six-nucleotide match to both a V gene segment and a J gene segment. A rearrangement counted as productive if the CDR3 had no stop codons and remained in frame with V and J, and every other rearrangement counted as non-productive. CDR3 was defined by IMGT convention, running from the second conserved V-encoded cysteine to the conserved J-encoded phenylalanine. The earlier analysis of roughly 590 of the donors excluded sequences that lacked an unambiguous match to a single V gene segment. In an earlier analysis of approximately 590 of the donors, V segments were called functional above 56.7% productive rearrangements and were called segregating when the between-donor standard deviation exceeded 5%. A statistical classification framework was developed to diagnose cytomegalovirus status using the catalog of TCR beta chain sequences. A later analysis assigned V and J genes by comparing TCR nucleotide sequences with IMGT/GENE-DB human TR gene sequences. A later analysis assigned CDR3 sequences and most-parsimonious VDJ recombination scenarios with the TCRdist pipeline. In a later analysis, every TCR beta chain was defined by the combination of its CDR3 amino acid sequence and its V-gene family, and reads without a unique V-gene family were dropped. A later analysis removed 592 highly shared, low-generation-probability nucleotide sequences to deal with suspected cross-contamination and a sequencing artifact. A later analysis calculated a clonal expansion index for each public chain from normalized within-repertoire ranks of inferred template counts. In a later analysis, generation probabilities were computed using a VDJ recombination model fitted to out-of-frame rearrangements, and the results were checked against IGoR. Hypergeometric tests were used in a later analysis to score TCR-TCR, TCR-HLA and TCR-CMV co-occurrence, with a repertoire-size bias correction applied to the TCR pairs. To estimate false discovery rates, a later analysis permuted the HLA or CMV assignments 20 times. In a later analysis, co-occurring TCRs were grouped with DBSCAN, and TCRdist sequence similarity was added when clustering was performed within HLA-allele-positive subsets. For co-occurrence clustering, repertoires with fewer than 30,000 or more than 120,000 public chains were excluded, along with five repertoires with anomalous nucleotide sharing. Imported from immuneACCESS, the table was reduced by TCRdb to in-frame sequences with V and J called. These copies leave out some clones; in studies compared against another copy, an unresolved V gene accounts for under half, and the cause of the remainder is not known. V and J calls and clone size are as listed in that table; D and trimming were resolved from the DNA. This sample is represented by 160,000 or so clones; 60% to 85% of them were singletons. The top ten clones comprise roughly 3.6% of the sample.

The cohort consisted of more than 650 healthy bone marrow donors. At the time of sampling, all cohort members were nominally healthy, though unrecorded immune exposures were likely present. The donor was CMV seropositive and was included in the group of 250 to 350 seropositive cohort members. Every donor gave a peripheral blood sample, and the peripheral blood mononuclear cells from that sample were used for TCR beta sequencing. Genomic DNA extraction from the blood cell samples was performed with the Qiagen DNeasy Blood Extraction Kit. The sample holds one count of this clone. Which antigen it targets is not known. No base-level quality is on record; no much larger clone is a single base apart. Overall study outcomes, separate from this receptor: The cohort was sequenced for TCR beta chains only, and without alpha or paired-chain data the features that could be detected were limited. V-gene and J-gene trimming of TCR beta chains was associated with a missense DCLRE1C variant in a later genetic analysis, and the association was replicated in an independent cohort. Compared with the approximately 600-donor mean, donors in an Asian-associated ancestry cluster had fewer N-insertions in productive TCRs, according to a later genetic analysis. A few of the identified cytomegalovirus-associated TCR beta chains were confirmed in vitro to be specific for cytomegalovirus antigens. A later analysis found that TCR association rates varied across HLA loci, with DRB1 alleles showing the most associated TCRs and HLA-C alleles the fewest. A later analysis found that HLA-associated TCR beta chains were more clonally expanded and had lower generation probabilities than equally common non-associated chains. A cluster of highly shared sequence variants was judged likely to represent a technical artifact of the sequencing pipeline. The only immune exposure information available for the cohort was CMV serostatus. A further reported finding was that TCR beta sequences accurately predicted the HLA-A and HLA-B alleles for most subjects in the first cohort. Some IMGT-functional V segments, including TRBV6-2 and TRBV6-3, could not be distinguished by the 87-base-pair reads and were therefore excluded. According to a later analysis, parvovirus B19, influenza, CMV and Epstein-Barr virus appeared linked to several top co-occurrence clusters. The classifier was reported to diagnose cytomegalovirus status with high specificity and sensitivity in both the original cohort and the validation cohort. Sequencing depth was assumed to be roughly uniform across donors in the presence/absence analyses, though that assumption may not hold. Broadly in line with IMGT annotations, most TCR beta V segments showed up in productive rearrangements about 87% or about 30% of the time in an earlier analysis of roughly 590 of the donors. Roughly 15 rarely observed V segments, including chromosome 9 orphons, were excluded from the earlier analysis of some 590 of the donors because counts were too low. In a later analysis, most CMV-associated TCR beta chains were found to appear HLA-restricted, with HLA associations seemingly driven largely by CMV exposure. Across donors, most TCR sequences were observed very rarely, whereas some public TCRs were present in many individuals. A later analysis associated about 17,000 TCR beta sequences with specific HLA alleles at a false discovery rate of 0.05. Correlated functional status among segregating V segments might reflect linkage disequilibrium, but an unknown experimental factor could not be ruled out. A total of fewer than 200 TCR beta chains were listed by the study as associated with cytomegalovirus. Because some donors lacked HLA typing at each locus, the association tests relied only on the typed subset. It was suggested by the authors that the approach could potentially be generalized to other disease states and immunological phenotypes. Assigning TCR associations to individual alleles was difficult when HLA alleles, especially DR and DQ, strongly co-occurred.

The CDR3 numbers 14 residues from cysteine through phenylalanine. Left in the record is the CDR3 DNA by itself, 42 bases read in frame from the first base. After removal of 4 bases from V and 5 bases from J, the junction retains 4 bases not matched to a gene. Taken from the germline V gene (reference sequence), the CDR1 and CDR2 loops are SEHNR and FQNEAQ. This sequence uses TRBV7-9 and TRBJ1-2; 10 bases in the junction line up with TRBD1. Sequencing input: PBMCs. The TCR was taken from a man aged 30 to 45 in good health and CMV-seropositive. The CDR3 region: CASSYGTGDYGYTF. The DNA sequence reads TGTGCCAGCAGCTACGGGACAGGGGATTATGGCTACACCTTC.